The entry below gives a single TCR beta chain sequence along with its context. Its antigen is unknown. Here immunoSEQ multiplex PCR was the method, and the copy in TCRdb shows in-frame clones only, minus some. The data show 55,000 to 75,000 clones, roughly 93% seen once. This sample is drawn from a study of lymphopenia after photon versus proton radiotherapy. This CDR3 spans 15 amino acids. Germline V CDR1 and CDR2: LNHDA, SQIVND (reference sequence). V was pared by 3 bases and J by 7 bases, with 9 bases of the junction left unmatched. The study, taken as a whole, reports: Under photons, naive T cells and diversity fell while effector/memory populations rose. Larger post-nadir TCR diversity loss correlated inversely with survival in deceased patients. After lymphocyte nadir, photon-treated repertoires showed oligoclonal expansion, especially CD8+ Temra.

Specimen: peripheral blood, collected from a patient treated with photon-based radiotherapy. This clonotype was obtained from a woman in her seventies with pancreatic cancer. The V gene is TRBV19, the J gene TRBJ1-5; TRBD1 aligns across 7 bases. The CDR3 loop reads CASSMVTGEVQPQHF. DNA for the CDR3: TGTGCCAGTAGTATGGTAACAGGGGAGGTACAGCCCCAGCATTTT.